The clone carrying this TCR beta chain has a handful of counts. The antigen remains unidentified. Germline CDR1 and CDR2: SGHVS and FNYEAQ. This CDR3 has 14 residues. V was cut by 1 base and J by 3 bases, with 8 bases left in between. The record originates from a study of blood T cells in healthy people across ages. Study in general: About one barcoded beta molecule per two T cells came from capture by template switching. Regarding the study as a whole: Among long-lived donors, naive CD4+ cells were more numerous and diversity higher than in aged donors.

A sample-barcoded 5' primer and a J-beta primer mix were used in a second PCR of about 6 to 11 cycles. TCRdb recomputed calls from the 5' RACE reads with MiXCR, one row per CDR3 protein. Of roughly 500,000 distinct CDR3 sequences listed, approximately 27% were seen once; the top ten hold about a fifth. This receptor was identified in a woman between 65 and 79 years old in good health. The sequenced sample was blood. This sequence joins TRBV7-6 and TRBJ2-3, with D unclear. CDR3: CASSLVAITDTQYF. Written as DNA, the CDR3 is TGTGCCAGCAGCTTAGTGGCAATAACAGATACGCAGTATTTT.